This T cell receptor beta chain was sequenced during a study of T cell responses to AZD1222 COVID-19 vaccine. This clone came up a few times. The data were produced by immunoSEQ multiplex PCR, yet TCRdb's version contains in-frame clones alone and is incomplete. The profile covers about 170,000 clones, with roughly 90% appearing a single time and around 1.7% taken by the ten largest. V lost 4 bases and J 4 bases, leaving 17 bases between the germline ends. CDR3 size: 15 residues. Looked up from germline, CDR1 is SGDLS and CDR2 is YYNGEE. The specimen comprised peripheral blood, sampled on day 0 of AZD1222 vaccination. This TCR was sampled from an adult in good health. The gene calls are TRBV9 and TRBJ1-1; D gene ambiguous. CDR3 in DNA: TGTGCCAGCAGCCCACTCTCCGGAGGCGGCACTGAAGCTTTCTTT. It yields the protein CASSPLSGGGTEAFF.